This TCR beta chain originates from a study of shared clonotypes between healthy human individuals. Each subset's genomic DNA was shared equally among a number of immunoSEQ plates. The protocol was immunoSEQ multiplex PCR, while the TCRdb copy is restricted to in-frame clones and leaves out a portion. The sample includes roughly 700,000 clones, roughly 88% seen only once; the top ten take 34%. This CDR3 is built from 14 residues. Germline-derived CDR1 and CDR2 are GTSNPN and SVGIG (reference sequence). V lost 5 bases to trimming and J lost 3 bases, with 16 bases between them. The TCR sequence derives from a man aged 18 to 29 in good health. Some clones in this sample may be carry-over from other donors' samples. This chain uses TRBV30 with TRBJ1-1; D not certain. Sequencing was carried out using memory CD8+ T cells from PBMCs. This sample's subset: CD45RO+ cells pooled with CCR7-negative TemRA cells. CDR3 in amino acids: CAWVVPPRYTEAFF. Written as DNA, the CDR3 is TGTGCCTGGGTGGTACCTCCAAGGTACACTGAAGCTTTCTTT.